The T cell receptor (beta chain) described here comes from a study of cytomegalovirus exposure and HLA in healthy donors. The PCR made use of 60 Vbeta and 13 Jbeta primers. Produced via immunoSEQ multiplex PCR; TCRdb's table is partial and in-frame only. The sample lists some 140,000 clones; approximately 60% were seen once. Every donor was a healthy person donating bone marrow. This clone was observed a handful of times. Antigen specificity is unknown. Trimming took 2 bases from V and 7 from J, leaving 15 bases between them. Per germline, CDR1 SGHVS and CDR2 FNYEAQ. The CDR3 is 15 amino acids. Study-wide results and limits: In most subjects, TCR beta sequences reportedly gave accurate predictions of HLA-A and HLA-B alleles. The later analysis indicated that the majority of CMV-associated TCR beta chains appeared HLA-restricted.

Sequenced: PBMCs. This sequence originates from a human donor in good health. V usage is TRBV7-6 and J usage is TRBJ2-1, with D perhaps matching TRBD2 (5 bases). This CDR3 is CASSLHSSGGNEQFF. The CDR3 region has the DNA TGTGCCAGCAGCTTACACAGCTCCGGAGGAAATGAGCAGTTCTTC.